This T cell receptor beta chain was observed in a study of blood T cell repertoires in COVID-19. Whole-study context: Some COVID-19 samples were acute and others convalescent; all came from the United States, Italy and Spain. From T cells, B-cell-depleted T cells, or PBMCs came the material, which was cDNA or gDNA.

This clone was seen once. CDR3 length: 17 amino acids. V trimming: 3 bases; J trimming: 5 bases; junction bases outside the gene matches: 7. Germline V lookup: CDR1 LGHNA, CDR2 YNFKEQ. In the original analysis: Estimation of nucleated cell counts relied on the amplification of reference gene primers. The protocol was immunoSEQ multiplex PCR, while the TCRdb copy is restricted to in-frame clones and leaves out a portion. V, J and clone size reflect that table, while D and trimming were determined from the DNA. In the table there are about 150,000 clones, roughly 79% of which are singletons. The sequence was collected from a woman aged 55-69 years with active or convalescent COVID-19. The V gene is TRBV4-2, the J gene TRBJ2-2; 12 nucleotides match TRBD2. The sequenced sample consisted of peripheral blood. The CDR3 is CASSQNLAGGPTGELFF. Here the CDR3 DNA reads TGTGCCAGCAGCCAGAATCTAGCGGGAGGGCCAACCGGGGAGCTGTTTTTT.